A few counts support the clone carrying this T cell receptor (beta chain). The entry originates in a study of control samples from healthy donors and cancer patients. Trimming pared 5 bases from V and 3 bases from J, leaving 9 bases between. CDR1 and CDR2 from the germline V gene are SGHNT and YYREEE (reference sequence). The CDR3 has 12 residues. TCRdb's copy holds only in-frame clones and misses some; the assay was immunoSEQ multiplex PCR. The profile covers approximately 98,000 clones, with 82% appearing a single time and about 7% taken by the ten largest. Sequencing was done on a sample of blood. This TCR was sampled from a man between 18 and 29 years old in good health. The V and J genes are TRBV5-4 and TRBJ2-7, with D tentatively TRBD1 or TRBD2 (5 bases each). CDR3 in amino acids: CASSRDGYEQYF. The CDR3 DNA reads TGTGCCAGCAGTCGGGACGGCTACGAGCAGTACTTC.